The text below deals with one T cell receptor beta chain. The antigen is undetermined. The sample is drawn from a study of cytomegalovirus exposure and HLA in healthy donors. The CDR3 runs to 15 residues. Losses at the gene ends were 2 bases for V and 9 bases for J; bases not matched to a gene: 8. Germline V gene sequence: CDR1 MNHNS, CDR2 SASEGT. The PCR was carried out with 60 Vbeta primers and 13 Jbeta primers. TCRdb's copy holds only in-frame clones and misses some; the assay was immunoSEQ multiplex PCR. The sample carries about 160,000 clones, roughly 76% recorded once. Points from the study as a whole: There were a few CMV-associated chains whose specificity for CMV antigens was confirmed in vitro.

The genes are TRBV6-1 and TRBJ2-1; 9 bases are a match to TRBD1. The sequenced sample consisted of PBMCs. The clonotype comes from a woman aged 50 to 65 in good health and CMV-seronegative. CDR3 in DNA: TGTGCCAGCAGTGAAATGGGGACAGGGTATAGTGAGCAGTTCTTC. This translates into CASSEMGTGYSEQFF.